This T cell receptor beta chain stems from a study of shared clonotypes between healthy human individuals. As for the study in general: CD8 memory received one plate per donor, CD8 naive two, CD4 memory three and CD4 naive three. Overall study findings and caveats: Larger estimated richness was generally recorded for naive subsets relative to memory subsets. Of the naive CD4 clonotypes, 4% to 5% were shared across several donors.

Remarks on this clone: Its specificity is unknown.

The method was immunoSEQ multiplex PCR; TCRdb's version includes in-frame clones alone and lacks a portion of them. The data contain about 2.3 million clones, approximately 95% of them seen just once; the ten biggest clones take up 0.3% to 0.4%. Germline loops: CDR1 SGDLS, CDR2 YYNGEE. The CDR3 extends over 16 amino acids. The V and J ends lost 3 bases and 1 base, in that order; junction bases with no gene match: 4. V gene TRBV9 combines with J gene TRBJ2-2, with TRBD2 matching over 9 bases. This receptor was taken from a man between 18 and 29 years old in good health. Some clones in this sample may be carry-over from other donors' samples. Specimen: naive CD4+ T cells from PBMCs. The subset here: CD45RA+ positively selected. In nucleotides, the CDR3 is TGTGCCAGCAGCGCACGACTAGCGGTGAACACCGGGGAGCTGTTTTTT. This codes for CASSARLAVNTGELFF.